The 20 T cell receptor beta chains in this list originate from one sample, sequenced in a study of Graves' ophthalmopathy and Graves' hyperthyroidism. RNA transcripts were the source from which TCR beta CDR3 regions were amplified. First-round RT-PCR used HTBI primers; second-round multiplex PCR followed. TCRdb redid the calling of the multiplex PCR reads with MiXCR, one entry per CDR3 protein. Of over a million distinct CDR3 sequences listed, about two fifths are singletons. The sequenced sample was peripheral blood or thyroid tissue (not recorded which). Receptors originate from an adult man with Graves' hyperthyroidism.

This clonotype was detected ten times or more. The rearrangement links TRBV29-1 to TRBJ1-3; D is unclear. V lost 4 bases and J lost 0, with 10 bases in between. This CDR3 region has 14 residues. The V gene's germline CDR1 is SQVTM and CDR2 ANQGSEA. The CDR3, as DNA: TGCAGCGTTGTGGCAGCGAGCTCTGGAAACACCATATATTTT. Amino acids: CSVVAASSGNTIYF.

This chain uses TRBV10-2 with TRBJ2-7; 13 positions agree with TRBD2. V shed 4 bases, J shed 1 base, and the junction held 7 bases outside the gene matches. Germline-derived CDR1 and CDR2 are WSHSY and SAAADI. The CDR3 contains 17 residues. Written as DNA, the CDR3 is TGCGCCAGCAGTGCCGGACTAGCGGGAGAAATATCCTACGAGCAGTACTTC. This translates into CASSAGLAGEISYEQYF.

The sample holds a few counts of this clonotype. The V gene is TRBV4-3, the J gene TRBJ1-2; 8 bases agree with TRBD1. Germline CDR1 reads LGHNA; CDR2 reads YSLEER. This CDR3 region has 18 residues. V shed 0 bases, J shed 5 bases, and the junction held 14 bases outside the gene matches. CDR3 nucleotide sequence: TGCGCCAGCAGCCAAGATTTAGGAACAGGGGGGCTGGCTTATGGCTACACCTTC. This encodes CASSQDLGTGGLAYGYTF.

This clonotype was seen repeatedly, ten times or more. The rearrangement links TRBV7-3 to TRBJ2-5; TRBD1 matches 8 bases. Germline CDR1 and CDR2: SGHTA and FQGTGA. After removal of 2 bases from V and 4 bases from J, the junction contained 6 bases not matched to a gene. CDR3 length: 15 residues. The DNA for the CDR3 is TGTGCCAGCAGCTTAGTTGGACAGGGCCCAGAGACCCAGTACTTC. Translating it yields CASSLVGQGPETQYF.

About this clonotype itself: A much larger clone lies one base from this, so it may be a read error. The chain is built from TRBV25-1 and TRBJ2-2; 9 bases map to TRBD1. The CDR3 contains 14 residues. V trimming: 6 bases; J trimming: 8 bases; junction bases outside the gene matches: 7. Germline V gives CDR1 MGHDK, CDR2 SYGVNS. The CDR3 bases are TGTGCCAGCAGCTCCGGGACAGGGATGGGGGAGCTGTTTTTT. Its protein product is CASSSGTGMGELFF.

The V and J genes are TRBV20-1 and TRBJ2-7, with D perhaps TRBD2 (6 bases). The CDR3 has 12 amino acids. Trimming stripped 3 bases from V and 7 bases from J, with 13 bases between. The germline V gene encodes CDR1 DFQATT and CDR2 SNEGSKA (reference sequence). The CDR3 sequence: CSAREGSGEQYF. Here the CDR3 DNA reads TGCAGTGCTAGGGAGGGGTCGGGAGAGCAGTACTTC.

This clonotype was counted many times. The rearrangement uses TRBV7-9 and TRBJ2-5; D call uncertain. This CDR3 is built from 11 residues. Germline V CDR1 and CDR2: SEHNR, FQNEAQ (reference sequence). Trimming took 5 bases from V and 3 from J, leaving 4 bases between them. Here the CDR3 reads CASSGKETQYF. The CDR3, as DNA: TGTGCCAGCAGCGGCAAAGAGACCCAGTACTTC.

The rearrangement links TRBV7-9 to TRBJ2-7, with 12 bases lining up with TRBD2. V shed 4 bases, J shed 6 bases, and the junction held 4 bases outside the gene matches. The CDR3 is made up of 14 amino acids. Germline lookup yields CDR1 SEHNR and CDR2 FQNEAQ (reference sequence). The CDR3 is CASSWTSGKSEQYF. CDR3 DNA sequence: TGTGCCAGCAGCTGGACTAGCGGGAAAAGCGAGCAGTACTTC.

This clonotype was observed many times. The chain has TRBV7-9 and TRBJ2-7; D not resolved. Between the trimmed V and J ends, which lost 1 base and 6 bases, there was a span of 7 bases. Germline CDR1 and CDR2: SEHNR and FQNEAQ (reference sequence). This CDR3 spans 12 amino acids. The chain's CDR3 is CASSLGKGEQYF. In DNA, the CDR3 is TGTGCCAGCAGCTTAGGGAAAGGCGAGCAGTACTTC. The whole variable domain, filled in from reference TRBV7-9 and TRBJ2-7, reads DTGVSQNPRHKITKRGQNVTFRCDPISEHNRLYWYRQTLGQGPEFLTYFQNEAQLEKSRLLSDRFSAERPKGSFSTLEIQRTEQGDSAMYLCASSLGKGEQYFGPGTRLTVT.

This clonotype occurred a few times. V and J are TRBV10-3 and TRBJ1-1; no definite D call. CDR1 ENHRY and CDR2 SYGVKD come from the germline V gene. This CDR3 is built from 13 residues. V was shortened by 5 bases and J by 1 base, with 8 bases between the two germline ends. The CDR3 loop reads CAISPGENTEAFF. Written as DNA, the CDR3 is TGTGCCATCAGTCCCGGAGAGAACACTGAAGCTTTCTTT.

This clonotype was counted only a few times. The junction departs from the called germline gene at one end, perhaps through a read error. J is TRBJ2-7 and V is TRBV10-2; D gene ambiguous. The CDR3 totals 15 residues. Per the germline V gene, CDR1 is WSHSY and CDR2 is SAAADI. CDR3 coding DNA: TGTGCCAGCAGTTACCCCTTCGGGCCCTGGGGCGAGCAGTACTTC. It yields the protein CASSYPFGPWGEQYF.

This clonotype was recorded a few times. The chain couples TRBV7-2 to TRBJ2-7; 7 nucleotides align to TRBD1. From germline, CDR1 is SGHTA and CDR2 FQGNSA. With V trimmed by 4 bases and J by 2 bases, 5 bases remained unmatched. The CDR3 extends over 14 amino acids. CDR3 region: CASSSTGATYEQYF. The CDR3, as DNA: TGTGCCAGCAGCTCTACAGGGGCGACCTACGAGCAGTACTTC.

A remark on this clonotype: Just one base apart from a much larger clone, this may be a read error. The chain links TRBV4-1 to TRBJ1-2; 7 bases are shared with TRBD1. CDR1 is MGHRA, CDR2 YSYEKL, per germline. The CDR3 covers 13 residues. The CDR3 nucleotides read TGCGTCAGCAGCCAAGTAGGGGGCGGAGGCTACACCTTC. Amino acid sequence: CVSSQVGGGGYTF.

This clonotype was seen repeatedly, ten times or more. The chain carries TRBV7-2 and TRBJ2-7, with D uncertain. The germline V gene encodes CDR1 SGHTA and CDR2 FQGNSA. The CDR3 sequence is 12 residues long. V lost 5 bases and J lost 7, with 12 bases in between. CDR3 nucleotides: TGTGCCAGCAGCCGGCGGTTGGGGGAGCAGTACTTC. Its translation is CASSRRLGEQYF.

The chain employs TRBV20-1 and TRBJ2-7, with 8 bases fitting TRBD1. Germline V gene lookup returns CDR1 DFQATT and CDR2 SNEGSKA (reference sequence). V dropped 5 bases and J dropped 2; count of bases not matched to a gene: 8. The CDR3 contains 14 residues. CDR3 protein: CSAEAGTGTYEQYF. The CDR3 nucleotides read TGCAGTGCTGAGGCCGGGACAGGCACCTACGAGCAGTACTTC.

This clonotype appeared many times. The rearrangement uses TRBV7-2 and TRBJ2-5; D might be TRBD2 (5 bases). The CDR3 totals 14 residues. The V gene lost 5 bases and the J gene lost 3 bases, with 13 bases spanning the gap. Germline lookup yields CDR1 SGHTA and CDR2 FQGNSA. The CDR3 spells CASSREGAEETQYF. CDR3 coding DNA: TGTGCCAGCAGCCGAGAAGGAGCGGAAGAGACCCAGTACTTC.

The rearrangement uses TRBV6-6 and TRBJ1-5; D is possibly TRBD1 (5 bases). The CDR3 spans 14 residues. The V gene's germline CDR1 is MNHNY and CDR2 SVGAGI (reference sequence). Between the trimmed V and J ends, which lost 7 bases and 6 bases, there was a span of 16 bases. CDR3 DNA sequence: TGTGCCAGCACTCTCCAGGGTCGAAGTCAGCCCCAGCATTTT. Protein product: CASTLQGRSQPQHF.

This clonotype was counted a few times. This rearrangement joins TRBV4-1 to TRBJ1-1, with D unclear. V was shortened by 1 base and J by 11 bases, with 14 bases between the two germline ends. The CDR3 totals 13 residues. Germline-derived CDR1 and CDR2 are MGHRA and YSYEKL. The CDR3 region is CASSQVVLIGAFF. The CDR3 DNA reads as TGCGCCAGCAGCCAAGTTGTACTTATCGGGGCTTTCTTT.

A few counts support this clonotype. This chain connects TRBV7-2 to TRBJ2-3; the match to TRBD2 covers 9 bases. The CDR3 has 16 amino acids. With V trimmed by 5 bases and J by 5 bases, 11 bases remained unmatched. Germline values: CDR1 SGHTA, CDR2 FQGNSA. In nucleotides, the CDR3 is TGTGCCAGCAGCCCGTCCGCGGGGGGGACGGGAGATACGCAGTATTTT. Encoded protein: CASSPSAGGTGDTQYF.

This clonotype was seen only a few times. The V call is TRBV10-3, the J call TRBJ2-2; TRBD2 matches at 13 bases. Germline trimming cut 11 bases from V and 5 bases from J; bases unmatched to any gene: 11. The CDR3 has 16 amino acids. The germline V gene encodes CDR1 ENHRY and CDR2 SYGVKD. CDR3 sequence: CAVGRLAGGGTGELFF. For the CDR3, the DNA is TGTGCCGTGGGTCGACTAGCGGGAGGCGGGACCGGGGAGCTGTTTTTT.